One sample yielded the 21 T cell receptor beta chains listed below, sequenced in a study of T cell responses to AZD1222 COVID-19 vaccine. TCRdb's table, derived via immunoSEQ multiplex PCR, lists solely in-frame clones and lacks some. The sample has more than 85,000 clones, 80% to 90% seen once; the top ten hold 35% to 55%. Specimen: peripheral blood, collected 28 days after the second AZD1222 dose. The receptors were sampled from an adult who received the AZD1222 COVID-19 vaccine.

CDR3: CASSQKGNQPQHF. CDR3 coding DNA: TGTGCCAGCAGCCAAAAGGGCAATCAGCCCCAGCATTTT. The rearrangement uses TRBV3-1 (or the pseudogene TRBV3-2) and TRBJ1-5, with D hard to call. The V end was cut by 2 bases, the J end by 2 bases, with 4 bases between. Looked up from germline, CDR1 is LGHDT and CDR2 is YNNKEL (reference sequence). The CDR3 is 13 amino acids.

The chain uses TRBV7-2 and TRBJ2-7; 9 positions match TRBD1. The germline V gene encodes CDR1 SGHTA and CDR2 FQGNSA. V dropped 5 bases and J dropped 3; count of bases not matched to a gene: 8. The CDR3 is 15 amino acids. CDR3 amino acids: CASSAGQGTYYEQYF. CDR3 DNA: TGTGCCAGCAGCGCCGGACAGGGGACCTACTACGAGCAGTACTTC.

The chain combines TRBV19 with TRBJ2-7, with TRBD1 matching over 8 bases. Germline V CDR1 and CDR2: LNHDA, SQIVND (reference sequence). This CDR3 has 14 amino acids. Trimming removed 7 bases from V and 2 bases from J; junction bases left unmatched: 7. DNA of the CDR3: TGTGCCAGTACCCGCGGGGACAGGACCTACGAGCAGTACTTC. Its protein product is CASTRGDRTYEQYF.

The chain combines TRBV5-6 with TRBJ1-2; D is unresolved. Looked up from germline, CDR1 is SGHDT and CDR2 is YYEEEE. This CDR3 has 16 amino acids. Trimming shortened V by 0 bases and J by 4 bases, and 16 bases separated the two germline ends. CDR3 nucleotides: TGTGCCAGCAGCTTGGGCAGCACGAGAGGTACCTATGGCTACACCTTC. Protein sequence: CASSLGSTRGTYGYTF.

The gene calls are TRBV19 and TRBJ2-2; a possible D gene is TRBD2 (5 bases). Germline V gene lookup returns CDR1 LNHDA and CDR2 SQIVND (reference sequence). CDR3 length: 14 residues. V was cut by 4 bases and J by 4 bases, with 10 bases left in between. The CDR3 DNA reads TGTGCCAGTAGTAATCGGGGTGGCACCGGGGAGCTGTTTTTT. Translation gives CASSNRGGTGELFF. Combining the CDR3 with reference TRBV19 and TRBJ2-2 gives the whole variable domain DGGITQSPKYLFRKEGQNVTLSCEQNLNHDAMYWYRQDPGQGLRLIYYSQIVNDFQKGDIAEGYSVSREKKESFPLTVTSAQKNPTAFYLCASSNRGGTGELFFGEGSRLTVL.

This chain joins TRBV10-1 and TRBJ1-5; TRBD1 is a possible D gene (6 bases). Trimming pared 8 bases from V and 5 bases from J, leaving 10 bases between. Germline V CDR1 and CDR2: WNHNN, SYGVQD (reference sequence). This CDR3 is built from 12 residues. CDR3: CASGAGDQPQHF. CDR3 DNA sequence: TGCGCCAGCGGAGCAGGGGATCAGCCCCAGCATTTT.

J is TRBJ2-1 and V is TRBV28; 8 nucleotides match TRBD2. Unmatched junction bases numbered 7, after V lost 7 bases and J lost 8 bases. The V gene's germline CDR1 is MDHEN and CDR2 SYDVKM. The CDR3 has 13 amino acids. CDR3 sequence: CASIQAGADEQFF. Written as DNA, the CDR3 is TGTGCCAGCATACAAGCGGGAGCAGATGAGCAGTTCTTC. Complete variable domain (other parts from reference TRBV28 and TRBJ2-1): DVKVTQSSRYLVKRTGEKVFLECVQDMDHENMFWYRQDPGLGLRLIYFSYDVKMKEKGDIPEGYSVSREKKERFSLILESASTNQTSMYLCASIQAGADEQFFGPGTRLTVL.

The chain couples TRBV19 to TRBJ1-4; 8 positions match TRBD1. V lost 10 bases to trimming and J lost 6 bases; unmatched junction nucleotides: 13. The germline V gene encodes CDR1 LNHDA and CDR2 SQIVND (reference sequence). The CDR3 spans 15 residues. The CDR3 DNA sequence: TGTGCCACGGCGTTGTGGACAGGGAGTGATGAAAAACTGTTTTTT. It translates to CATALWTGSDEKLFF.

This clone was detected a few times. The same CDR3 also results from other DNA sequences found in this sample. The chain is built from TRBV18 and TRBJ2-3; the D is unclear. Trimming removed 1 base from V and 4 bases from J, with 3 bases in between. Germline values: CDR1 KGHSH, CDR2 LQKENI. This CDR3 has 12 residues. Here the CDR3 reads CASSPQADTQYF. For the CDR3, the DNA is TGTGCCAGCTCACCACAAGCAGATACGCAGTATTTT. Complete variable domain (other parts from reference TRBV18 and TRBJ2-3): NAGVMQNPRHLVRRRGQEARLRCSPMKGHSHVYWYRQLPEEGLKFMVYLQKENIIDESGMPKERFSAEFPKEGPSILRIQQVVRGDSAAYFCASSPQADTQYFGPGTRLTVL.

This clone came up once. The CDR3 here is CASSQDSGPPTWGNEQFF. In DNA form, the CDR3 reads TGTGCCAGCAGCCAAGATTCAGGGCCACCCACGTGGGGCAATGAGCAGTTCTTC. The chain is built from TRBV14 and TRBJ2-1; a possible D gene is TRBD1 (5 bases). The V gene lost 0 bases and the J gene lost 6 bases, with 21 bases spanning the gap. This CDR3 spans 18 amino acids. Looked up from germline, CDR1 is SGHDN and CDR2 is FVKESK.

V and J are TRBV14 and TRBJ1-1; 7 bases are shared with TRBD1. The CDR3 has 15 residues. CDR1 SGHDN and CDR2 FVKESK come from the germline V gene. V shed 8 bases and J 4 bases; nucleotides not matched to a gene: 13. Here the CDR3 reads CASSPLAEGATEAFF. The CDR3, as DNA: TGTGCCAGCTCCCCGTTGGCGGAGGGGGCCACTGAAGCTTTCTTT. The full variable domain, completed using reference TRBV14 and TRBJ1-1, is EAGVTQFPSHSVIEKGQTVTLRCDPISGHDNLYWYRRVMGKEIKFLLHFVKESKQDESGMPNNRFLAERTGGTYSTLKVQPAELEDSGVYFCASSPLAEGATEAFFGQGTRLTVV.

The chain joins TRBV2 to TRBJ1-2, with a possible D match to TRBD1 (5 bases). In germline, CDR1 is SNHLY, CDR2 FYNNEI. V was trimmed by 1 base and J by 0 bases, leaving 15 bases between them. The CDR3 is 17 amino acids. The CDR3 nucleotides read TGTGCCAGCAGTGAAGTTCGAGTTGTACAGGCTAACTATGGCTACACCTTC. Its translation: CASSEVRVVQANYGYTF.

The rearrangement links TRBV28 to TRBJ1-1; D is uncertain. With 3 bases removed from V and 9 bases from J, the gap between germline ends came to 8 bases. This CDR3 contains 11 residues. The germline V gene has CDR1 MDHEN and CDR2 SYDVKM. This chain's CDR3 is CASSLWGKAFF. CDR3 coding DNA: TGTGCCAGCAGTTTGTGGGGAAAAGCTTTCTTT.

The CDR3 DNA sequence: TGTGCCAGCAGTTACCCGGGACAGGGCAACAATGAGCAGTTCTTC. Protein product: CASSYPGQGNNEQFF. The V call is TRBV6-5, the J call TRBJ2-1, with TRBD1 identical over 9 bases. This CDR3 is built from 15 residues. Trimming removed 2 bases from V and 5 bases from J; junction bases left unmatched: 4. Germline values: CDR1 MNHEY, CDR2 SVGAGI.

This clone was seen a few times. J is TRBJ2-3 and V is TRBV6-2 or TRBV6-3; D might be TRBD1 or TRBD2, each matching 5 bases. Germline CDR1 is MNHEY and CDR2 is SVGEGT. Between the trimmed V and J ends, which lost 2 bases and 5 bases, there was a span of 8 bases. The CDR3 has 13 amino acids. The chain's CDR3 is CASSYVGVDTQYF. CDR3 in DNA: TGTGCCAGCAGTTACGTGGGGGTAGATACGCAGTATTTT.

Only a few counts were recorded for this clone. J is TRBJ2-1 and V is TRBV28; D might be TRBD2 (6 bases). The CDR3 contains 16 residues. The germline CDR1 and CDR2 sequences are MDHEN and SYDVKM. The V and J ends lost 7 bases and 0 bases respectively, with 16 bases between them. The chain's CDR3 is CASTPPAGGSYNEQFF. The CDR3 coding sequence is TGTGCCAGCACCCCCCCGGCCGGGGGCTCCTACAATGAGCAGTTCTTC.

The chain combines TRBV6-5 with TRBJ2-7, with 9 bases identical to TRBD1. Germline V CDR1 and CDR2: MNHEY, SVGAGI. CDR3 length: 14 residues. V was pared by 6 bases and J by 5 bases, with 8 bases of the junction left unmatched. CDR3 loop: CASREWTGEDEQYF. CDR3 DNA: TGTGCCAGCAGGGAGTGGACAGGGGAAGACGAGCAGTACTTC.

This chain links TRBV5-4 with TRBJ2-7; the D gene is possibly TRBD2 (6 bases). CDR1 is SGHNT and CDR2 is YYREEE in the germline V gene (reference sequence). Trimming pared 3 bases from V and 7 bases from J, leaving 14 bases between. The CDR3 has 13 amino acids. DNA of the CDR3: TGTGCCAGCAGCTCTGGGGGGATCCAGGAGCAGTACTTC. Translating gives CASSSGGIQEQYF. Full variable domain (remainder filled in from reference TRBV5-4 and TRBJ2-7): ETGVTQSPTHLIKTRGQQVTLRCSSQSGHNTVSWYQQALGQGPQFIFQYYREEENGRGNFPPRFSGLQFPNYSSELNVNALELDDSALYLCASSSGGIQEQYFGPGTRLTVT.

The V and J genes are TRBV5-5 and TRBJ1-2, with D hard to call. The germline V gene has CDR1 SGHKS and CDR2 YYEKEE (reference sequence). The CDR3 has 14 residues. V was shortened by 1 base and J by 6 bases, with 13 bases between the two germline ends. The CDR3 spells CASSLTGYADGYTF. Written as DNA, the CDR3 is TGTGCCAGCAGCTTGACGGGGTACGCGGATGGCTACACCTTC.

The chain is built from TRBV19 and TRBJ2-7; 12 nucleotides line up with TRBD2. V gave up 5 bases and J gave up 0 bases; unmatched junction bases: 5. The CDR3 sequence is 16 residues long. Germline CDR1 LNHDA, CDR2 SQIVND (reference sequence). CDR3 bases: TGTGCCAGTAGTGGCGGGACTAGCGGGTTCTCCTACGAGCAGTACTTC. Translated, it gives CASSGGTSGFSYEQYF.

Only one count was recorded for this clone. V usage is TRBV7-9 and J usage is TRBJ2-7; D may be TRBD1 (5 bases). The V gene's germline CDR1 is SEHNR and CDR2 FQNEAQ (reference sequence). V dropped 1 base and J dropped 5 bases, with 9 bases sitting between them. CDR3 length equals 13 residues. This chain's CDR3 is CASSLGQGDEQYF. CDR3 sequence (DNA): TGTGCCAGCAGCTTAGGTCAAGGGGACGAGCAGTACTTC.